These 17 T cell receptor beta chains came from one sample sequenced in a study of vaccination and CD4 T cells after COVID-19. Sequenced with the Oncomine TCR Beta short-read assay was DNA taken from cultured CD4+ T cells. TCRdb recomputed calls from the PCR reads with MiXCR, one row per CDR3 protein. The sample records around 11,000 distinct CDR3 sequences, roughly 72% being singletons. What these receptors recognize is not known. Treatment reported: approximately 9-day PBMC culture with coronavirus spike peptide pools or control peptides (ViraFEST assay). The sequenced sample consisted of CD4+ T cells from blood, cultured in vitro. Receptors were obtained from a human donor who had recovered from COVID-19.

The rearrangement joins TRBV6-5 to TRBJ2-7; 12 bases align to TRBD1. CDR1 is MNHEY, CDR2 SVGAGI, per germline. There are 15 residues in the CDR3. Trimming at V came to 3 bases and at J to 7 bases, leaving 7 bases not matched to a gene. The CDR3 reads CASSYPRDRGREQYF. In DNA form, the CDR3 reads TGTGCCAGCAGTTATCCACGGGACAGGGGGCGTGAGCAGTACTTC.

On this clonotype: The conserved closing phenylalanine or tryptophan is absent in this CDR3, likely reflecting a read error. The chain combines TRBV6-1 with TRBJ2-7, with 9 bases that match TRBD1. The CDR3 spans 17 residues. Trimming cost V 2 bases and J 2 bases; bases outside gene matches: 10. CDR1 is MNHNS and CDR2 is SASEGT in the germline V gene. The CDR3 here is CASSERFGTGSTYEQYL. The CDR3 DNA is TGTGCCAGCAGTGAACGGTTCGGGACAGGGTCTACCTACGAGCAGTACCTC.

This clonotype was counted between two and nine times. J is TRBJ2-2 and V is TRBV9; 7 nucleotides match TRBD1. V lost 0 bases and J lost 4; bases outside the gene matches: 0. Germline values: CDR1 SGDLS, CDR2 YYNGEE. The CDR3 is 14 residues long. The CDR3 coding sequence is TGTGCCAGCAGCGTAGGGACAGGCACCGGGGAGCTGTTTTTT. Translating it yields CASSVGTGTGELFF.

The chain recombines TRBV28 with TRBJ1-6, with TRBD1 matching 8 bases. CDR1 is MDHEN and CDR2 is SYDVKM in the germline V gene. CDR3 size: 15 residues. Unmatched junction bases numbered 7, after V lost 3 bases and J lost 9 bases. DNA for the CDR3: TGTGCCAGCAGTTTGGTGGACAGGGACTCTTCACCCCTCCACTTT. Amino acids: CASSLVDRDSSPLHF.

The J gene is TRBJ1-5, the V gene TRBV7-9; no firm D call. The V gene's germline CDR1 is SEHNR and CDR2 FQNEAQ (reference sequence). V was shortened by 1 base and J by 0 bases, with 10 bases between the two germline ends. The length of the CDR3 is 16 residues. For the CDR3, the DNA is TGTGCCAGCAGCTTAGTGAGCGGAGATAGCAATCAGCCCCAGCATTTT. It translates to CASSLVSGDSNQPQHF.

The V and J genes are TRBV14 and TRBJ1-6, with D perhaps matching TRBD1 (5 bases). This CDR3 spans 16 amino acids. Trimming pared 4 bases from V and 7 bases from J, leaving 17 bases between. The germline V gene encodes CDR1 SGHDN and CDR2 FVKESK. This CDR3 reads CASSPHLGVGNSPLHF. The CDR3 DNA sequence: TGTGCCAGCAGCCCCCACCTGGGGGTCGGGAATTCACCCCTCCACTTT.

The rearrangement joins TRBV20-1 to TRBJ2-3; possible D gene TRBD1, 6 bases. This CDR3 region has 14 residues. From germline, CDR1 is DFQATT and CDR2 SNEGSKA (reference sequence). Trimming took 8 bases from V and 4 from J, leaving 19 bases between them. CDR3 protein: CSTRGQGRADTQYF. Here the CDR3 DNA reads TGCAGTACCCGGGGCCAGGGGCGGGCAGATACGCAGTATTTT.

The rearrangement joins TRBV20-1 to TRBJ2-3; 7 bases map to TRBD2. The J segment lost 2 bases and the V segment lost 2 bases, leaving 7 bases of the junction unmatched. Looked up from germline, CDR1 is DFQATT and CDR2 is SNEGSKA (reference sequence). The CDR3 runs to 15 residues. CDR3 bases: TGCAGTGCTAGAAGGGCTAGCGGACCCACAGATACGCAGTATTTT. Translated, it gives CSARRASGPTDTQYF.

This sequence joins TRBV2 and TRBJ1-3; D not resolved. V lost 5 bases and J lost 0, with 14 bases in between. The CDR3 runs 16 residues. Germline CDR1 reads SNHLY; CDR2 reads FYNNEI. The CDR3, as DNA: TGTGCCAGCAGTCTACGGGGTTGGACCTCTGGAAACACCATATATTTT. This encodes CASSLRGWTSGNTIYF.

This chain connects TRBV10-3 to TRBJ1-2, with 9 bases that match TRBD1. V was clipped by 6 bases and J by 8 bases; unmatched bases: 16. Germline V gene sequence: CDR1 ENHRY, CDR2 SYGVKD. This CDR3 region has 16 residues. CDR3 residues: CAISHGPGTGLGGYTF. The CDR3 coding sequence is TGTGCCATCAGCCATGGTCCCGGGACAGGGCTGGGGGGCTACACCTTC.

This chain links TRBV7-9 with TRBJ2-7; 8 bases fit TRBD2. The germline gives CDR1 SEHNR, CDR2 FQNEAQ (reference sequence). CDR3 size: 15 residues. Trimming took 0 bases from V and 5 from J; bases not matched to a gene: 6. The CDR3 sequence: CASSLAGGGRNEQYF. CDR3 DNA: TGTGCCAGCAGCTTAGCGGGCGGGGGGAGGAACGAGCAGTACTTC.

The chain links TRBV10-3 to TRBJ1-5, with D unclear. This CDR3 contains 12 residues. With 4 bases removed from V and 6 bases from J, the gap between germline ends came to 7 bases. CDR1 is ENHRY and CDR2 is SYGVKD in the germline V gene. CDR3 region: CAISGLGQPQHF. The CDR3 nucleotides read TGTGCCATCAGTGGTCTGGGTCAGCCCCAGCATTTT.

The chain joins TRBV27 to TRBJ2-5; D perhaps matches TRBD1 (5 bases). Trimming removed 3 bases at V and 1 base at J, with 9 bases between. The CDR3 runs to 14 residues. Germline V CDR1 and CDR2: MNHEY, SMNVEV (reference sequence). CDR3 amino acids: CASSFKGPQETQYF. The CDR3 nucleotides read TGTGCCAGCAGTTTCAAGGGGCCCCAAGAGACCCAGTACTTC.

The chain joins TRBV15 to TRBJ1-2; D is perhaps TRBD1 (5 bases). V dropped 1 base and J dropped 2 bases, with 14 bases sitting between them. The CDR3 has 16 amino acids. Germline V gene data show CDR1 as LNHNV and CDR2 as YYDKDF (reference sequence). This chain's CDR3 is CATSRAAGRGNYGYTF. CDR3 in DNA: TGTGCCACCAGCAGAGCCGCCGGGAGGGGCAACTATGGCTACACCTTC.

The CDR3 loop reads CSAARGPNTEAFF. The CDR3 DNA reads as TGCAGTGCCGCGCGGGGGCCGAACACTGAAGCTTTCTTT. This chain connects TRBV20-1 to TRBJ1-1, with D perhaps TRBD1 (6 bases). The CDR3 runs to 13 residues. V dropped 6 bases and J dropped 1 base, with 12 bases sitting between them. The V gene's germline CDR1 is DFQATT and CDR2 SNEGSKA (reference sequence).

In its sample, this clonotype was seen a few times. The rearrangement links TRBV29-1 to TRBJ2-7; TRBD2 matches 10 bases. Trimming at V came to 7 bases and at J to 1 base, leaving 7 bases not matched to a gene. Germline V gene sequence: CDR1 SQVTM, CDR2 ANQGSEA. This CDR3 spans 14 amino acids. CDR3 protein: CSALKREGSYEQYF. The DNA for the CDR3 is TGCAGCGCCCTTAAGCGGGAGGGTTCCTACGAGCAGTACTTC.

This clonotype has just a few counts. The chain uses TRBV19 and TRBJ1-2, with 9 bases fitting TRBD1. CDR3 length: 18 residues. Germline V gene data show CDR1 as LNHDA and CDR2 as SQIVND (reference sequence). Unmatched junction bases numbered 12, after V lost 3 bases and J lost 1 base. CDR3 loop: CASSMPGQGSGINYGYTF. CDR3 in DNA: TGTGCCAGTAGTATGCCGGGACAGGGTTCCGGGATTAACTATGGCTACACCTTC.